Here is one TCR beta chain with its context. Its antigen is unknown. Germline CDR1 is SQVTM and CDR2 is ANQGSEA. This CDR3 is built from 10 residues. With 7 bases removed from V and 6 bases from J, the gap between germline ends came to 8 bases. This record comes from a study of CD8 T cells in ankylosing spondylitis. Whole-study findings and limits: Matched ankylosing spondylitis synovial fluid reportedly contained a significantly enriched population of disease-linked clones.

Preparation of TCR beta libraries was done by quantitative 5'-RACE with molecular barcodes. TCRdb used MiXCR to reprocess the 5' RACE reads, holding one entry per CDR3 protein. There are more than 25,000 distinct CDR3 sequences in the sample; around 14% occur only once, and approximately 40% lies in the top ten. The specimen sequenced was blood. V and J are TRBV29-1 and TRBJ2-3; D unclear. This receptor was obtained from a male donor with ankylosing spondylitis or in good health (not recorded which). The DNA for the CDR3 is TGCAGCGCAGCCTTCGATACGCAGTATTTT. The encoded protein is CSAAFDTQYF.